These 12 T cell receptor beta chains were sequenced from one sample in a study of T cells after yellow fever vaccination (dated by TCRdb to about 2019). Receptor libraries were prepared by 5' RACE. The sample was run on an Illumina NovaSeq 6000. TCRdb trimmed public reads at Q25 via fastp, called clones via MiXCR and kept in-frame beta chains. Rows merge per CDR3 protein into single entries with the most common DNA and genes. A total of hundreds of thousands of distinct CDR3 sequences appear in this sample, roughly 4.8% of them only once. Approximately 3.5% of the sample comes from the top ten. The label giving this sample's treatment or condition can be read as: live attenuated yellow fever vaccine strain. Sample: CD4+ T cells sorted from PBMCs, taken on the day of the yellow fever booster vaccination. Every receptor here comes from a man between 18 and 29 years old who received the YFV17D yellow fever vaccine.

The chain joins TRBV19 to TRBJ1-2, with a weak D call TRBD1 (5 bases). Germline CDR1 reads LNHDA; CDR2 reads SQIVND (reference sequence). V was trimmed by 5 bases and J by 3 bases, leaving 10 bases between them. This CDR3 has 13 amino acids. The CDR3 sequence is CASSRDGYYGYTF. The CDR3, as DNA: TGTGCCAGTAGTCGGGACGGCTACTATGGCTACACCTTC. Complete variable domain (other parts from reference TRBV19 and TRBJ1-2): DGGITQSPKYLFRKEGQNVTLSCEQNLNHDAMYWYRQDPGQGLRLIYYSQIVNDFQKGDIAEGYSVSREKKESFPLTVTSAQKNPTAFYLCASSRDGYYGYTFGSGTRLTVV.

The rearrangement uses TRBV6-5 and TRBJ2-1; D not resolved. The CDR3 length is 14 residues. V dropped 2 bases and J dropped 9 bases, with 14 bases sitting between them. Per the germline V gene, CDR1 is MNHEY and CDR2 is SVGAGI. In DNA, the CDR3 is TGTGCCAGCAGTTACCACCCCGGAAGTATTGAGCAGTTCTTC. This gives the protein CASSYHPGSIEQFF.

This sequence joins TRBV14 and TRBJ2-7; no definite D call. Germline values: CDR1 SGHDN, CDR2 FVKESK. V lost 3 bases to trimming and J lost 0 bases, with 6 bases between them. The CDR3 has 13 amino acids. This CDR3 reads CASSHINSYEQYF. The CDR3 nucleotides read TGTGCCAGCAGCCACATTAACTCCTACGAGCAGTACTTC.

This clonotype showed up just a few times. The chain employs TRBV7-9 and TRBJ1-6; D uncertain. The V gene lost 1 base and the J gene lost 8 bases, with 15 bases spanning the gap. Germline assignment: CDR1 SEHNR and CDR2 FQNEAQ (reference sequence). CDR3 length: 16 residues. The CDR3 DNA reads TGTGCCAGCAGCTTAGGGGCCGGACCAAGGGATTCACCCCTCCACTTT. It yields the protein CASSLGAGPRDSPLHF. Complete variable domain (other parts from reference TRBV7-9 and TRBJ1-6): DTGVSQNPRHKITKRGQNVTFRCDPISEHNRLYWYRQTLGQGPEFLTYFQNEAQLEKSRLLSDRFSAERPKGSFSTLEIQRTEQGDSAMYLCASSLGAGPRDSPLHFGNGTRLTVT.

This clonotype was observed a handful of times. The chain joins TRBV25-1 to TRBJ2-4; the D gene could be TRBD1 or TRBD2 (5 bases each). Deletions cut 3 bases from V and 0 bases from J, with 15 bases between. The germline gives CDR1 MGHDK, CDR2 SYGVNS. The CDR3 sequence is 17 residues long. The CDR3 DNA reads TGTGCCAGCAGTGAGGTTGAGGGGACCCTAGCCAAAAACATTCAGTACTTC. Translating it yields CASSEVEGTLAKNIQYF.

The table lists this clonotype with a few counts. The chain employs TRBV5-1 and TRBJ2-3; D remains ambiguous. Germline CDR1 and CDR2: SGHRS and YFSETQ. Deletions cut 9 bases from V and 0 bases from J, with 14 bases between. The CDR3 has 14 amino acids. In DNA form, the CDR3 reads TGCGCCACCCAATTGACGGCTAGCACAGATACGCAGTATTTT. This translates into CATQLTASTDTQYF.

This clonotype has more than one count but fewer than ten. The chain combines TRBV5-1 with TRBJ2-7; a possible D gene is TRBD2 (6 bases). This CDR3 has 14 amino acids. Germline lookup yields CDR1 SGHRS and CDR2 YFSETQ. Trimming took 7 bases from V and 2 from J, leaving 16 bases between them. The CDR3 DNA reads TGCGCCAGCGGGAGCGGAGGGCCCGCCTACGAGCAGTACTTC. Translation gives CASGSGGPAYEQYF.

This clonotype occurred many times. The chain combines TRBV20-1 with TRBJ2-3; D gene ambiguous. This CDR3 comprises 14 residues. CDR1 and CDR2 (germline): DFQATT, SNEGSKA (reference sequence). The V and J ends lost 5 bases and 1 base respectively, with 13 bases between them. The DNA for the CDR3 is TGCAGTGCTCGACCCCCCTTCGGCACAGATACGCAGTATTTT. Translation: CSARPPFGTDTQYF.

This clonotype appeared many times. The chain employs TRBV5-1 and TRBJ1-1; 9 bases line up with TRBD1. V shed 4 bases, J shed 1 base, and the junction held 5 bases outside the gene matches. The germline CDR1 and CDR2 sequences are SGHRS and YFSETQ. CDR3 length: 15 amino acids. The CDR3 here is CASSPEGQGNTEAFF. In DNA form, the CDR3 reads TGCGCCAGCAGCCCGGAGGGACAGGGGAACACTGAAGCTTTCTTT.

In this sample, this clonotype turned up many times. V and J are TRBV7-6 and TRBJ1-5; 8 nucleotides line up with TRBD1. Per the germline V gene, CDR1 is SGHVS and CDR2 is FNYEAQ. Trimming cost V 5 bases and J 4 bases; bases outside gene matches: 4. This CDR3 region has 14 residues. This chain's CDR3 is CASSAQGENQPQHF. Written as DNA, the CDR3 is TGTGCCAGCAGCGCACAGGGGGAGAATCAGCCCCAGCATTTT.

This clonotype was counted ten times or more. This sequence joins TRBV5-1 and TRBJ2-3, with D perhaps being TRBD1 or TRBD2 (6 bases each). Germline-derived CDR1 and CDR2 are SGHRS and YFSETQ. The CDR3 contains 13 residues. V was shortened by 6 bases and J by 2 bases, with 10 bases between the two germline ends. In nucleotides, the CDR3 is TGCGCCAGCAAAAGGGGGGACACAGATACGCAGTATTTT. Its translation is CASKRGDTDTQYF.

A few counts support this clonotype. The chain links TRBV20-1 to TRBJ2-7; 9 bases line up with TRBD2. The CDR3 has 14 residues. Trimming at V came to 3 bases and at J to 5 bases, leaving 8 bases not matched to a gene. Germline CDR1 DFQATT, CDR2 SNEGSKA (reference sequence). For the CDR3, the DNA is TGCAGTGCTAGGGTCGCGGGGGGGCCCGACGAGCAGTACTTC. It encodes CSARVAGGPDEQYF.